The T cell receptor (beta chain) under discussion was sequenced for a study of T cell responses to AZD1222 COVID-19 vaccine. Assay: immunoSEQ multiplex PCR; the TCRdb copy retains only in-frame clones and omits some. The profile shows some 250,000 clones, around 93% of them singletons. In the case of this clone: Its antigen is as yet unknown.

Germline CDR1 reads MDHEN; CDR2 reads SYDVKM. V shed 5 bases, J shed 5 bases, and the junction held 11 bases outside the gene matches. The CDR3 is 16 amino acids. Points from the study as a whole: The span of vaccine-associated CD4 TCRs extended across spike, with dominance at 160-218 and 743-854. In all cases, repertoires were sampled only after the peak T cell response. Once two AZD1222 doses were given, Spike-specific TCR breadth and depth went up.

The chain employs TRBV28 and TRBJ2-1; 8 bases are shared with TRBD2. The source is an adult who received the AZD1222 COVID-19 vaccine. The sample in question was peripheral blood, obtained 28 days after the second AZD1222 dose. Here the CDR3 reads CASSRLARAGDNEQFF. The CDR3 bases are TGTGCCAGCAGTAGACTAGCGAGAGCGGGGGACAATGAGCAGTTCTTC. The full variable domain, its missing parts supplied by reference TRBV28 and TRBJ2-1, is DVKVTQSSRYLVKRTGEKVFLECVQDMDHENMFWYRQDPGLGLRLIYFSYDVKMKEKGDIPEGYSVSREKKERFSLILESASTNQTSMYLCASSRLARAGDNEQFFGPGTRLTVL.